This T cell receptor (beta chain) was sequenced for a study of shared clonotypes between healthy human individuals. The sequenced material, unsorted PBMC DNA, was run on ten immunoSEQ deep assay plates. The assay was immunoSEQ multiplex PCR, and TCRdb's table has in-frame clones only and misses some. The table has about half a million clones, more than 75% seen once; the top ten hold approximately 12%. Germline-derived CDR1 and CDR2 are WNHNN and SYGVQD (reference sequence). The CDR3 sequence is 16 residues long. Trimming removed 0 bases from V and 4 bases from J, with 12 bases in between. In this sample, this clone turned up many times.

The V call is TRBV10-1, the J call TRBJ2-2; the D is unclear. Sequences were obtained from PBMCs. The clonotype was recovered from a woman aged 40 to 50 in good health. Some clones in this sample may be carry-over from other donors' samples. The CDR3 protein is CASSESTFSLTGELFF. CDR3 sequence (DNA): TGCGCCAGCAGTGAGTCGACATTTAGCCTCACCGGGGAGCTGTTTTTT.